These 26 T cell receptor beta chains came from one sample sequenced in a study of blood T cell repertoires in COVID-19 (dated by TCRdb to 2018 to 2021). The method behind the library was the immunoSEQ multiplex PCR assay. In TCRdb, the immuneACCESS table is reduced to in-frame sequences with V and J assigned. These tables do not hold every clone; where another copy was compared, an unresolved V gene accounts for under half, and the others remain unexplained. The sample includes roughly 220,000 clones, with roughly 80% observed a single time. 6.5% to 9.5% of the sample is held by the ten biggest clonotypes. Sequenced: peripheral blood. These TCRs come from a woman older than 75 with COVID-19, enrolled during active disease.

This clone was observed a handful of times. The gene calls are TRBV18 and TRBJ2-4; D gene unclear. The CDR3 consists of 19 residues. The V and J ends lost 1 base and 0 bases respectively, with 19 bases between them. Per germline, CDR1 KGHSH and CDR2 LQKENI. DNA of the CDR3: TGTGCCAGCTCACCACAGGATAGGAAAGCATCTAGAGCCAAAAACATTCAGTACTTC. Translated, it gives CASSPQDRKASRAKNIQYF.

CDR3 region: CATSRVGRTGNQPQHF. CDR3 coding DNA: TGTGCCACCAGCAGAGTGGGTAGGACTGGTAATCAGCCCCAGCATTTT. The genes are TRBV15 and TRBJ1-5, with D uncertain. V lost 1 base and J 4 bases, leaving 14 bases between the germline ends. The CDR3 is made up of 16 amino acids. CDR1 LNHNV and CDR2 YYDKDF come from the germline V gene (reference sequence).

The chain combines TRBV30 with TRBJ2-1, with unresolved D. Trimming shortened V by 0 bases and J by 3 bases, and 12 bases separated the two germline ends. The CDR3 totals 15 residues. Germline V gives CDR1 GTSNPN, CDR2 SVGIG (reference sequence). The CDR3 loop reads CAWSVPRSLYNEQFF. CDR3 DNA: TGTGCCTGGAGTGTACCGCGGAGCCTCTACAATGAGCAGTTCTTC.

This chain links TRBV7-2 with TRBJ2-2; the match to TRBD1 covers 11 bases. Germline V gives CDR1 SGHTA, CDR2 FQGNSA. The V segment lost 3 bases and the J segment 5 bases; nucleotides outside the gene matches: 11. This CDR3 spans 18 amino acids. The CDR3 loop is CASSFRLSGTGGTGELFF. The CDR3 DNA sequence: TGTGCCAGCAGCTTTCGACTCTCCGGGACAGGGGGTACCGGGGAGCTGTTTTTT.

The chain's CDR3 is CASSPGTNTGELFF. CDR3 DNA sequence: TGTGCCAGCAGCCCCGGGACAAACACCGGGGAGCTGTTTTTT. This chain connects TRBV7-2 to TRBJ2-2; TRBD1 might be the D (6 bases). The germline V and J ends were trimmed by 5 bases and 2 bases, with 9 bases remaining between them. Per the germline V gene, CDR1 is SGHTA and CDR2 is FQGNSA. The CDR3 sequence is 14 residues long.

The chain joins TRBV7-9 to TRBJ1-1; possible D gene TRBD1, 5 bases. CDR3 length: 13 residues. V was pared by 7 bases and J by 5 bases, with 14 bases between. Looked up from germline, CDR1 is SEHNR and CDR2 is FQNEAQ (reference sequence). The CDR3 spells CASIIGAGTEAFF. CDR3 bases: TGTGCCAGCATCATAGGGGCAGGTACTGAAGCTTTCTTT.

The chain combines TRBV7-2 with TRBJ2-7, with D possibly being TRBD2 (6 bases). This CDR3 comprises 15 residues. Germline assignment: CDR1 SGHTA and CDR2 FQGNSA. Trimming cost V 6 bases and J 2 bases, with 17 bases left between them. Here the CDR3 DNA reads TGTGCCAGCAGTCTCTTCTCGGGAGCGACCTACGAGCAGTACTTC. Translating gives CASSLFSGATYEQYF.

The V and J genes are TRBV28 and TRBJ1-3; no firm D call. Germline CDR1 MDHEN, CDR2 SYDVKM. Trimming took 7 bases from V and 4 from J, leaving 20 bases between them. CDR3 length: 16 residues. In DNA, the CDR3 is TGTGCCAGCACGGGAAGTTTAATCGCGGGAGGAAACACCATATATTTT. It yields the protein CASTGSLIAGGNTIYF.

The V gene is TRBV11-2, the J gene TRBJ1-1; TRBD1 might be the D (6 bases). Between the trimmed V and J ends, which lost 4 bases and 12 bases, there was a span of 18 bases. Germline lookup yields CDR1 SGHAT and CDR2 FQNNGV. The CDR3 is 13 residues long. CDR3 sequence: CASSSDYRVLTFF. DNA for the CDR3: TGTGCCAGCAGCTCCGATTACAGGGTTCTGACTTTCTTT.

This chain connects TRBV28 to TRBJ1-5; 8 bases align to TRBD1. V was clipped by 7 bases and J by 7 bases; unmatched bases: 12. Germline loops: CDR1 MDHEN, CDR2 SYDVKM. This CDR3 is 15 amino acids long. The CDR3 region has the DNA TGTGCCAGCACCAAAAATATACAGGGGGGCCAGCCCCAGCATTTT. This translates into CASTKNIQGGQPQHF.

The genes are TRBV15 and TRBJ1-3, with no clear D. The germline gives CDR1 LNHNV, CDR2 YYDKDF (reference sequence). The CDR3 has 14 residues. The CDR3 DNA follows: TGTTCAGGCGGGATGCGCTTCTCTGGAAACACCATATATTTT. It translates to CSGGMRFSGNTIYF.

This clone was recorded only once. The DNA for the CDR3 is TGTGCCAGCAGCGACCAGGGCTACGAGCAGTACTTC. As protein: CASSDQGYEQYF. The rearrangement joins TRBV2 to TRBJ2-7; weak D call: TRBD1 (5 bases). Germline-derived CDR1 and CDR2 are SNHLY and FYNNEI. Trimming removed 6 bases from V and 3 bases from J, with 9 bases in between. The CDR3 loop spans 12 amino acids.

CDR3 loop: CASSLTPSGNTIYF. The CDR3 DNA follows: TGTGCCAGCAGCTTAACACCCTCTGGAAACACCATATATTTT. This sequence joins TRBV7-2 and TRBJ1-3, with D unclear. This CDR3 is built from 14 residues. Germline V gene lookup returns CDR1 SGHTA and CDR2 FQGNSA. V lost 2 bases and J 0 bases, leaving 5 bases between the germline ends.

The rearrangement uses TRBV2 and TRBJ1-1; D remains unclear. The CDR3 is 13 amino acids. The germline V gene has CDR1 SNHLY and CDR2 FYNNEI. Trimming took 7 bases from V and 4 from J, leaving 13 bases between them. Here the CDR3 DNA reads TGTGCCAGCATGATTGTCCCAGGCACTGAAGCTTTCTTT. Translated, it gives CASMIVPGTEAFF.

CDR3 DNA: TGTGCCAGCAGCCGGCAGAACGGGTACCAAGAGACCCAGTACTTC. Translation: CASSRQNGYQETQYF. The rearrangement joins TRBV7-2 to TRBJ2-5; D remains unclear. V gave up 5 bases and J gave up 0 bases, with 13 bases separating them. The CDR3 spans 15 residues. Per the germline V gene, CDR1 is SGHTA and CDR2 is FQGNSA.

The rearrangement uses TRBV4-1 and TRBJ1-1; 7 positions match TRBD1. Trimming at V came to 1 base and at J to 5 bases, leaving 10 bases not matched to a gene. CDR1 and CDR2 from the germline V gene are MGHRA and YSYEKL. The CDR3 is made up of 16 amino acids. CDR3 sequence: CASSQAEEQGRTEAFF. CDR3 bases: TGCGCCAGCAGCCAAGCCGAAGAACAGGGGAGGACTGAAGCTTTCTTT.

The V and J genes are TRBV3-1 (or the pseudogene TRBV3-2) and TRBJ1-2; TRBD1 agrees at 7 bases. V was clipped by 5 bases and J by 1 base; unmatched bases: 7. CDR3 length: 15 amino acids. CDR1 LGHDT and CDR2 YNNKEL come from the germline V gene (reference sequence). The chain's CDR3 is CASSAQGGLNYGYTF. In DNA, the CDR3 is TGTGCCAGCAGCGCCCAGGGGGGCCTTAACTATGGCTACACCTTC.

The CDR3 is CAWGITGGTNEKLFF. The CDR3 nucleotides are TGTGCCTGGGGAATTACAGGGGGAACTAATGAAAAACTGTTTTTT. The chain has TRBV30 and TRBJ1-4, with TRBD1 matching 8 bases. The CDR3 totals 15 residues. V dropped 5 bases and J dropped 1; count of bases not matched to a gene: 6. CDR1 GTSNPN and CDR2 SVGIG come from the germline V gene (reference sequence).

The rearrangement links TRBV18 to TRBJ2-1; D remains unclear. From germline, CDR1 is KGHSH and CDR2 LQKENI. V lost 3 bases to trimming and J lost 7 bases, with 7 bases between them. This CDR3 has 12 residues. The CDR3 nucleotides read TGTGCCAGCTCACCTTCAGAAAATGAGCAGTTCTTC. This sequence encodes CASSPSENEQFF. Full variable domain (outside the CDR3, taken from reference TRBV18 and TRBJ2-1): NAGVMQNPRHLVRRRGQEARLRCSPMKGHSHVYWYRQLPEEGLKFMVYLQKENIIDESGMPKERFSAEFPKEGPSILRIQQVVRGDSAAYFCASSPSENEQFFGPGTRLTVL.

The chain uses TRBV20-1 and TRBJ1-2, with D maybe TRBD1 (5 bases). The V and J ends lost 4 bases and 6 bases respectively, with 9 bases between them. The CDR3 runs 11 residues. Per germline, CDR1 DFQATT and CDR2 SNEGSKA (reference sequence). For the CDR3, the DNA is TGCAGTGCTACCCCAGGGAATGGCTACACCTTC. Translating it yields CSATPGNGYTF.

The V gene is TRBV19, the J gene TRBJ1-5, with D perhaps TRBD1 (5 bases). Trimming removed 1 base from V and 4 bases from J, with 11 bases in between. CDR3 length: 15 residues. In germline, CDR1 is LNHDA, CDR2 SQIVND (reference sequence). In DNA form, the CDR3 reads TGTGCCAGTAGTATAGGACAGCTACCTAATCAGCCCCAGCATTTT. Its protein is CASSIGQLPNQPQHF.

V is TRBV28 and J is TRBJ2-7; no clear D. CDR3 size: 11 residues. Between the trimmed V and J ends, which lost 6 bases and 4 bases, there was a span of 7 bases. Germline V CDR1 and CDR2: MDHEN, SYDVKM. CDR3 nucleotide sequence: TGTGCCAGCAGCCCCCGGTACGAGCAGTACTTC. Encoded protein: CASSPRYEQYF.

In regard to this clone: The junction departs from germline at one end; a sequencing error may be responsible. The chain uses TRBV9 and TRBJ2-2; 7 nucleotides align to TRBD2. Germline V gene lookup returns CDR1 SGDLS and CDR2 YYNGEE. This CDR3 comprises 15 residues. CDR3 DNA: TGTGCCAGCGGCGTAGGCCTAGCGGACACCGGGGAGCTGTTTTTT. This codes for CASGVGLADTGELFF.

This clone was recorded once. DNA of the CDR3: TGTGCCAGCAGTACCCAGTCGGGGACAGCTGGAAACACCATATATTTT. This translates into CASSTQSGTAGNTIYF. The chain links TRBV6-6 to TRBJ1-3, with 7 bases identical to TRBD1. CDR3 size: 16 residues. J was trimmed by 2 bases and V by 5 bases; bases with no gene match: 9. Germline V gene sequence: CDR1 MNHNY, CDR2 SVGAGI (reference sequence).

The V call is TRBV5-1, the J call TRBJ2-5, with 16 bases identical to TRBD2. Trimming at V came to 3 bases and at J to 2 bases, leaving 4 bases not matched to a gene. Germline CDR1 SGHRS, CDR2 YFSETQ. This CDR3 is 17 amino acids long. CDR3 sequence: CASSSQGLAGGQETQYF. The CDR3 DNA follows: TGCGCCAGCAGCTCCCAGGGACTAGCGGGAGGGCAAGAGACCCAGTACTTC. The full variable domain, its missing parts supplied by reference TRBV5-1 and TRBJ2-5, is KAGVTQTPRYLIKTRGQQVTLSCSPISGHRSVSWYQQTPGQGLQFLFEYFSETQRNKGNFPGRFSGRQFSNSRSEMNVSTLELGDSALYLCASSSQGLAGGQETQYFGPGTRLLVL.

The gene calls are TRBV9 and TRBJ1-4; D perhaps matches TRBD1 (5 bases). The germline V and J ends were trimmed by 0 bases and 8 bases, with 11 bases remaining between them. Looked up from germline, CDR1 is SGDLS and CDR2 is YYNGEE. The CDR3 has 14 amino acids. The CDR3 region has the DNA TGTGCCAGCAGCGTAGGCGGGGGGACCGAAAAACTGTTTTTT. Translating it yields CASSVGGGTEKLFF.